Sequencing of this TCR beta chain was carried out in a study of blood T cell repertoires in COVID-19. Study in general: COVID-19 samples collected from the United States, Italy and Spain covered acute and convalescent phases. The cDNA or gDNA used as material had been derived from T cells, B-cell-depleted T cells, or PBMCs.

TCRdb keeps only in-frame clones here, not all; method: immunoSEQ multiplex PCR. The data show 360,000 or so clones, 89% seen once. The sequencing sample was made of peripheral blood. This clonotype was sampled from a woman in her fifties or sixties with COVID-19, enrolled during active disease.

This CDR3 reads CASSRGDRETEAFF. The CDR3 coding sequence is TGCGCCAGCAGCCGAGGGGACAGGGAAACTGAAGCTTTCTTT. The chain joins TRBV4-1 to TRBJ1-1; 9 bases match TRBD1. CDR3 length equals 14 residues. Per germline, CDR1 MGHRA and CDR2 YSYEKL. Trimming at V came to 4 bases and at J to 5 bases, leaving 5 bases not matched to a gene.